Sequencing of this T cell receptor beta chain was carried out in a study of CD8+CD57+ T cells in acquired aplastic anemia. Sequencing involved patients with CD8+CD57+ cell expansion previously shown by flow cytometry. By the time of blood sampling, patients had still received no therapy. Study findings and constraints: The same twenty-nine CD8+ CDR3 sequences occurred in patients and in controls.

Concerning this clonotype itself: What it binds is not known.

This CDR3 is 16 amino acids long. Germline CDR1 LNHDA, CDR2 SQIVND (reference sequence). The V end was cut by 1 base, the J end by 0 bases, with 10 bases between. Profiles of TCR beta VDJ and CDR3 were generated from a genomic DNA template. Using its own MiXCR run on the reads, TCRdb lists one record per CDR3 protein. The sample yields 150,000 to 200,000 distinct CDR3 sequences, around 50% seen once. Sequencing input: sorted CD4+, CD8+, or CD8+CD57+ T cells (not recorded which) from PBMCs. This TCR was recovered from a human donor with aplastic anemia. The chain combines TRBV19 with TRBJ1-5; no clear D gene. The CDR3 DNA reads as TGTGCCAGTAGTATAGCTGAAGGAATTAGCAATCAGCCCCAGCATTTT. Translation gives CASSIAEGISNQPQHF.